These T cell receptor beta chains were read from a single sample in a study of cytomegalovirus exposure and HLA in healthy donors. Here immunoSEQ multiplex PCR was the method, and the copy in TCRdb shows in-frame clones only, minus some. This table has about 130,000 clones, about two thirds appearing once. The material sequenced was PBMCs. These receptors all come from a man in his sixties in good health and CMV-seropositive. The CDR3 runs from the conserved cysteine through the conserved F or W.

j_call v_call cdr3_aa
TRBJ2-7 TRBV5-1 CASSLAGGALYEQYF
TRBJ2-3 TRBV5-4 CASSLPDRDLYF
TRBJ2-3 TRBV7-3 CASSFLPSGGRTDTQYF
TRBJ2-3 TRBV28 CASSLTGESTDTQYF
TRBJ1-1 TRBV30 CAWQKTGVNTEAFF
TRBJ1-1 TRBV15 CATSPRRQGSSEAFF
TRBJ2-6 TRBV21-1 CASSKGTDYSGANVLTF
TRBJ1-6 TRBV6-5 CASNPRGSYNSPLHF
TRBJ1-1 TRBV28 CASRTQGTEAFF
TRBJ1-1 TRBV5-1 CASFAITGDAEAFF
TRBJ1-2 TRBV5-4 CASSNTEQASNYGYTF
TRBJ1-1 TRBV2 CASSRGRADTEAFF
TRBJ2-7 TRBV7-9 CASSLGQGFGEQYF
TRBJ2-3 TRBV2 CASAAGTGGADTQYF
TRBJ2-5 TRBV5-4 CASSSRTSGGQETQYF
TRBJ2-2 TRBV28 CASSFYGELFF